This T cell receptor beta chain was recovered during a study of early stage breast cancer tumors. The overall study: Of some 17 invasive breast tumors, about a dozen were hormone receptor-positive, HER2-negative.

CDR1 is SNHLY, CDR2 FYNNEI, per germline. J lost 9 bases, V lost 5 bases, and 12 bases had no gene match. The CDR3 consists of 15 residues. Concerning this clone: Its antigen remains unknown.

The method was immunoSEQ multiplex PCR; TCRdb's version includes in-frame clones alone and lacks a portion of them. The sample yields approximately 4,800 clones, about 61% seen once. Overall study results and limits: Commonly generated sequences made up most enriched TCRB sequences shared between patients. Comparing each tissue with blood distinguished tumor from normal in most of the 16 patients.

The TCR sequence derives from a person between 45 and 65 years old with breast cancer. This chain connects TRBV2 to TRBJ1-3, with 8 bases that match TRBD1. Sequencing was performed on breast tumor tissue. The CDR3 reads CASSTDRAAGSTIYF. CDR3 bases: TGTGCCAGCAGTACGGACAGGGCCGCCGGGTCCACCATATATTTT.